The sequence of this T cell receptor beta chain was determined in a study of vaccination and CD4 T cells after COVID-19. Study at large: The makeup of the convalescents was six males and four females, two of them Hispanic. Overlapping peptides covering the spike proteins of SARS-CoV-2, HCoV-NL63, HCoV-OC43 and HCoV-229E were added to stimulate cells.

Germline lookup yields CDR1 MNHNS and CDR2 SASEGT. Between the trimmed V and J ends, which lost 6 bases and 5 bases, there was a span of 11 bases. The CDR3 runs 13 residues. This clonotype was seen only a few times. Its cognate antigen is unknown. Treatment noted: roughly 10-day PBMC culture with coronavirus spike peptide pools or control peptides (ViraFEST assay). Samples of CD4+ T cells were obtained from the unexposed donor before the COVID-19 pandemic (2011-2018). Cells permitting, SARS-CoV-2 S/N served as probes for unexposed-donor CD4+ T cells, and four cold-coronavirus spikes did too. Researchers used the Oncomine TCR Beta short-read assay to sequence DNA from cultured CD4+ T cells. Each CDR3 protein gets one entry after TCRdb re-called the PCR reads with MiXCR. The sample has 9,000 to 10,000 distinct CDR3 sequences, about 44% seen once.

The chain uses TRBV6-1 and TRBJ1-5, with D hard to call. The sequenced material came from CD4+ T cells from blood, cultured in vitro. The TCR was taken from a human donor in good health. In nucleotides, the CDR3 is TGTGCCAGCAGCCTCGACACGGATCAGCCCCAGCATTTT. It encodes CASSLDTDQPQHF.